This T cell receptor (beta chain) emerged from a study of CD8+ T cells in alopecia areata. General study findings and limits: Normal-skin resident alphabeta T cells also appear among scalp sample sequences. Unlike in mice, where it was clearer, TCR sharing across patients was less clear, possibly HLA-related.

Using a FACSAria, the CD4+ and CD8+ T cells were sorted from the PBMCs. TCR sequencing used cDNA made by reverse transcription of extracted RNA. Only in-frame clones appear in the TCRdb table, and some are missing; sequencing was by immunoSEQ multiplex PCR. The table shows about 200,000 clones, with approximately 53% occurring only once. The CDR3 is 14 amino acids. The V gene lost 5 bases and the J gene lost 5 bases, with 15 bases spanning the gap. In germline, CDR1 is LNHDA, CDR2 SQIVND (reference sequence). As for this clone: Its antigen is currently unknown.

Sequencing was done on a sample of CD8+ T cells sorted from blood. This TCR came from a human donor in good health. The rearrangement joins TRBV19 to TRBJ2-5; weak D call: TRBD1 (6 bases). DNA for the CDR3: TGTGCCAGTAGTGCACAGGGTTCCGGGGAGACCCAGTACTTC. This sequence encodes CASSAQGSGETQYF.